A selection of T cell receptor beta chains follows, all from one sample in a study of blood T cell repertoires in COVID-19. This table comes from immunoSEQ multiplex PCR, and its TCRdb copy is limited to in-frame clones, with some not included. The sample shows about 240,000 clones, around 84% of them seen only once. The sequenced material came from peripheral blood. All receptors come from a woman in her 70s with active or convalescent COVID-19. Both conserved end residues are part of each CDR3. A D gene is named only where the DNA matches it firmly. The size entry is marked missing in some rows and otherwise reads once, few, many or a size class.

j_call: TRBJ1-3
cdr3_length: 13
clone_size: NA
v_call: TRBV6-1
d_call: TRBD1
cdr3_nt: TGTGCCAGCATGCAGGGGGTTGGAAACACCATATATTTT
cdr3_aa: CASMQGVGNTIYF

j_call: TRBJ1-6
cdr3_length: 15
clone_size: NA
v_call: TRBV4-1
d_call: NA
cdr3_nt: TGCGCCAGCAGCCAAGATGACAGGTCCAATTCACCCCTCCACTTT
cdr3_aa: CASSQDDRSNSPLHF

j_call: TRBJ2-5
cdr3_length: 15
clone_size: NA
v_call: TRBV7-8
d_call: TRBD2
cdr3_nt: TGTGCCAGCAGCTTAAGGCGGGGGATACAAGAGACCCAGTACTTC
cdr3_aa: CASSLRRGIQETQYF

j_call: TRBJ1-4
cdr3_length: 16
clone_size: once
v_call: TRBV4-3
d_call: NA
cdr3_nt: TGCGCCAGCAGCCAAGAATCGGGGTTGGCTAATGAAAAACTGTTTTTT
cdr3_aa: CASSQESGLANEKLFF

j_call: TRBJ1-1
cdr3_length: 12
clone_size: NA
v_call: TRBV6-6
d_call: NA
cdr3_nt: TGTGCCAGCAGTTACGAACAGTACGAAGCTTTCTTT
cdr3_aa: CASSYEQYEAFF

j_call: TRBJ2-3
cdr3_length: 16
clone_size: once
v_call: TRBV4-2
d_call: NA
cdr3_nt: TGTGCCAGCAGCCCGAGGTCGTCTAGCGGCACAGATACGCAGTATTTT
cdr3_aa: CASSPRSSSGTDTQYF

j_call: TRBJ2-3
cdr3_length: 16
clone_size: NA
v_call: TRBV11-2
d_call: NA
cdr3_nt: TGTGCCAGCAGCTTATGGGGCCTAGAAAACACAGATACGCAGTATTTT
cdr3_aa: CASSLWGLENTDTQYF

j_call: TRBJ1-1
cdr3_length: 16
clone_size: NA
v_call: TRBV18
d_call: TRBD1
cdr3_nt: TGTGCCAGCTCCCGGGACAGGGAGTGGGGAAACACTGAAGCTTTCTTT
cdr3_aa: CASSRDREWGNTEAFF

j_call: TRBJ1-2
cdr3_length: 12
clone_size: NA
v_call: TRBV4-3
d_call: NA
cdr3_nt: TGCGCCAGCAGCCAAAGGGGGTCTGGCTACACCTTC
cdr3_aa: CASSQRGSGYTF

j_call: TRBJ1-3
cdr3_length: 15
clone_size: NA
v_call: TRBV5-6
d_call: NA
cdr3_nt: TGTGCCAGCAGCTTGGGGCGGTTATCTGGAAACACCATATATTTT
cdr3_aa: CASSLGRLSGNTIYF

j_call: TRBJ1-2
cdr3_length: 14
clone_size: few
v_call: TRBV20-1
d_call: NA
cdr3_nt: TGCAGTGCTAGTAAACAGGGATGGATCAATGGCTACACCTTC
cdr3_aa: CSASKQGWINGYTF

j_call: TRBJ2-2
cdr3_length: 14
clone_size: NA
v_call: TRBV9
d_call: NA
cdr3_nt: TGTGCCAGCAGCGGGCCACCGAACACCGGGGAGCTGTTTTTT
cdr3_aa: CASSGPPNTGELFF

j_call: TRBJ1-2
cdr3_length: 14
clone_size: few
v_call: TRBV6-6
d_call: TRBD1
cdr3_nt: TGTGCCAGCAGCCCCCGACAGGGCCCCTATGGCTACACCTTC
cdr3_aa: CASSPRQGPYGYTF

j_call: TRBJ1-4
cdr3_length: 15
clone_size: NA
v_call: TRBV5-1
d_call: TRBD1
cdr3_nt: TGCGCCAGCAGCTGGCAGGGACAGGAAAATGAAAAACTGTTTTTT
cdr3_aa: CASSWQGQENEKLFF

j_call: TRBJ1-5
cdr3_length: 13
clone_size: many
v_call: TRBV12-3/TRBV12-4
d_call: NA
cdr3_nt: TGTGCCAGCAGTTTGGGGGGAGGGAAGCCCCAGCATTTT
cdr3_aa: CASSLGGGKPQHF

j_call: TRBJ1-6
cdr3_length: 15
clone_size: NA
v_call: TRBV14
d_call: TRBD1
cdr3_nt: TGTGCCAGCAGCCAAGGGACAGGACCTTTTATTCCCCTCCACTTT
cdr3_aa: CASSQGTGPFIPLHF

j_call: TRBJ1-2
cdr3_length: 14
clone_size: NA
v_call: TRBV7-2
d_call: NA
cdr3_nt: TGTGCCAGCAGCTTAGCGCGGGCGGCCCGGGGCTACACCTTC
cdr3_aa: CASSLARAARGYTF

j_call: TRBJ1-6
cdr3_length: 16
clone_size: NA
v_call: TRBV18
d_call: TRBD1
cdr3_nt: TGTGCCAGCTCAATTTCCCGGGACAGAAATAATTCACCCCTCCACTTT
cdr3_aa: CASSISRDRNNSPLHF

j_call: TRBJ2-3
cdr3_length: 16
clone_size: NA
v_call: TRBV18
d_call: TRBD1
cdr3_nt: TGTGCCAGCTCACCACCGGACAGGGTACCCACAGATACGCAGTATTTT
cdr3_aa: CASSPPDRVPTDTQYF

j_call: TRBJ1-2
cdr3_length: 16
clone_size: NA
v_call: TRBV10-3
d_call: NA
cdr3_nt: TGTGCCATCAGTGAGCCCGTCCAGGGAACTAACTATGGCTACACCTTC
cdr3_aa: CAISEPVQGTNYGYTF

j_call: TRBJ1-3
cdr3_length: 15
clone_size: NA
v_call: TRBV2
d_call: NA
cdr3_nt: TGTGCCAGCAGTGAAGGAGGTCTCTCTGGAAACACCATATATTTT
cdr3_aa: CASSEGGLSGNTIYF

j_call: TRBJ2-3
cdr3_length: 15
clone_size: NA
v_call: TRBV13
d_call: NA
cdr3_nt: TGTGCCAGCAGCTTGCCCAGGGGCGTAACAGATACGCAGTATTTT
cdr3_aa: CASSLPRGVTDTQYF

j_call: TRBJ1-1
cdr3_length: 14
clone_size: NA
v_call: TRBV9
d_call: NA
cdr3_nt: TGTGCCAGCAGCGTCACCTCGAGACAGGCTGAAGCTTTCTTT
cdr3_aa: CASSVTSRQAEAFF

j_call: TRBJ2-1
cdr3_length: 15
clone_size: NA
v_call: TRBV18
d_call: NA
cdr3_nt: TGTGCCAGCTCACCACACAGGGACACATACAATGAGCAGTTCTTC
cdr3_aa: CASSPHRDTYNEQFF

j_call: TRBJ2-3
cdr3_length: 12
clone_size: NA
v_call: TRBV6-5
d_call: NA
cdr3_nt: TGTGCCAGCAGCCTCGTCACAGATACGCAGTATTTT
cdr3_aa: CASSLVTDTQYF

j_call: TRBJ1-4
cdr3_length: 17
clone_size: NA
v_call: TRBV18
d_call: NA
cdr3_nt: TGTGCCAGCTCACCACCGATAAATCTACGTACCGAGGGAAAACTGTTTTTT
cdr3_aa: CASSPPINLRTEGKLFF

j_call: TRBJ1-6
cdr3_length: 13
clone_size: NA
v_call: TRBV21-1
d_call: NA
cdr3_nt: TGTGCCAGCAGCAAAGCCCTAAATTCACCCCTCCACTTT
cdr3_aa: CASSKALNSPLHF

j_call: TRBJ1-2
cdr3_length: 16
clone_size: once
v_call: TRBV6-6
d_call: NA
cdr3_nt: TGTGCCAGCAGTTACGGTACTCTTCAGGCCAACTATGGCTACACCTTC
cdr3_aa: CASSYGTLQANYGYTF

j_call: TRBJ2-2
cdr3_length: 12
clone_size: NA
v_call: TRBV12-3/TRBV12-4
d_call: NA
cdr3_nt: TGTGCCAGCAGCTCCGACAGAGGGGAGCTGTTTTTT
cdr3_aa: CASSSDRGELFF

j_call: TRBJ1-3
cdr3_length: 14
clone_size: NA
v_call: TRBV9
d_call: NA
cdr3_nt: TGTGCCAGCAGCGCCCTCCTCTCTGGAAACACCATATATTTT
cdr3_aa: CASSALLSGNTIYF

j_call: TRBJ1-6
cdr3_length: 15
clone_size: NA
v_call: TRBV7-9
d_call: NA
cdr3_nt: TGTGCCAGCAGCTTAGGGGGGGGTTATAATTCACCCCTCCACTTT
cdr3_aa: CASSLGGGYNSPLHF

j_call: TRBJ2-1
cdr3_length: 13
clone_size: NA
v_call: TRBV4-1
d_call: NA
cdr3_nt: TGCGCCGCCCGGGACTTAGCGTACCATGAGCAGTTCTTC
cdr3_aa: CAARDLAYHEQFF

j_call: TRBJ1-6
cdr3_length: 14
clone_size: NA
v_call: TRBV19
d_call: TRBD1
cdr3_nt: TGTGCCAGTAGGACCGGGACAGGGGTATCACCCCTCCACTTT
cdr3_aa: CASRTGTGVSPLHF

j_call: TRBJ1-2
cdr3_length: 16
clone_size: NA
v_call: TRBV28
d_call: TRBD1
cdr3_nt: TGTGCCTATGGGAAATCCGGGACAGGGTTATGGGACGGCTACACCTTC
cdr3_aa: CAYGKSGTGLWDGYTF

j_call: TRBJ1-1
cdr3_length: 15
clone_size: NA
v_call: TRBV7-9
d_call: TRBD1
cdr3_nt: TGTGCCAGCAGCTCTCCGGGACAGATGAACACTGAAGCTTTCTTT
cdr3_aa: CASSSPGQMNTEAFF

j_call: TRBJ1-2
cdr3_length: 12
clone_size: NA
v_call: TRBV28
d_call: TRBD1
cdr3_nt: TGTGCCAGCAGGTCGGACAGGTCTGGCTACACCTTC
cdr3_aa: CASRSDRSGYTF

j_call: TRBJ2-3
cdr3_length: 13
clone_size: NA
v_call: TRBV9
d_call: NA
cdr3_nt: TGTGCCAGCAGCGTAGATAGAACAGATACGCAGTATTTT
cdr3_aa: CASSVDRTDTQYF

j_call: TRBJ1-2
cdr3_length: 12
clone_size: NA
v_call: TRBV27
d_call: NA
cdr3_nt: TGTGCCAGCAGTTTCCGGGGTTATGGCTACACCTTC
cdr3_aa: CASSFRGYGYTF

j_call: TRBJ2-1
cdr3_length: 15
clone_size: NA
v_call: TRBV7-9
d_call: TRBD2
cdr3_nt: TGTGCCAGCAGCTCTCTAGCGGGGGGGCCGAGGGAGCAGTTCTTC
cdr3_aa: CASSSLAGGPREQFF

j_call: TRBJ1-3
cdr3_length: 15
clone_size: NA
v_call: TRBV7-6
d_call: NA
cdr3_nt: TGTGCCAGCAGCTTAGGGCAGGTCTCTGGAAACACCATATATTTT
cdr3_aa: CASSLGQVSGNTIYF

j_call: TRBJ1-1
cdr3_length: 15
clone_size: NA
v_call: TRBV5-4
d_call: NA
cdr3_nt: TGTGCCAGCAGCTTGGAGGTGACAGCGAACACTGAAGCTTTCTTT
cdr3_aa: CASSLEVTANTEAFF

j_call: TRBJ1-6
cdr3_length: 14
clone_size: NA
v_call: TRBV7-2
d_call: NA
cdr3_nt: TGTGCCAGCAGCGCCATGCAGGGTGGCTCACCCCTCCACTTT
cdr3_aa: CASSAMQGGSPLHF

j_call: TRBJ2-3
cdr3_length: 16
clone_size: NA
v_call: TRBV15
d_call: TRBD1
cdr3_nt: TGTGCCACCGGGAGGGGGACAGGGGGTAGCACAGATACGCAGTATTTT
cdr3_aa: CATGRGTGGSTDTQYF

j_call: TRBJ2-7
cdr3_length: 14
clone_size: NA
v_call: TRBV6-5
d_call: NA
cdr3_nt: TGTGCCAGCAAATTAGGAACCGCCCGGGGGAAGCAGTACTTC
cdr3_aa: CASKLGTARGKQYF

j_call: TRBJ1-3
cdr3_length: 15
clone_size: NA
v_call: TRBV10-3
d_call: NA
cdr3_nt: TGTGCCATCAGCCCACAGGGCTCCGGAGGAAACACCATATATTTT
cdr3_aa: CAISPQGSGGNTIYF

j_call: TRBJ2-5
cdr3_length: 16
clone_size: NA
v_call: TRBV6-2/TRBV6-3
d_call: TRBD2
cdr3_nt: TGTGCCAGCAGTTACCCGGGGACTAGCGGACGAGAGACCCAGTACTTC
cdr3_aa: CASSYPGTSGRETQYF

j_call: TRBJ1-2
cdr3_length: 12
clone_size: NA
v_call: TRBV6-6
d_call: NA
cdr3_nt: TGTGCCAGCAGTCGGGCCGGGAACGGCTACACCTTC
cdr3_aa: CASSRAGNGYTF

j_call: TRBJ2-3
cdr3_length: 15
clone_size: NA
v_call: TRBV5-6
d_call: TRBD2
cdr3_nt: TGTGCCAGCAGTCTGGGCGGGGGGGCCGCAGATACGCAGTATTTT
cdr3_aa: CASSLGGGAADTQYF

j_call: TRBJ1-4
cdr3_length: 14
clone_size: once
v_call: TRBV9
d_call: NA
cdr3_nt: TGTGCCAGCAGCGTAGGAGACCCCGGCGGAAAACTGTTTTTT
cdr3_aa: CASSVGDPGGKLFF

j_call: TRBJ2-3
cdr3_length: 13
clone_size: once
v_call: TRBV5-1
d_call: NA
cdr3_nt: TGCGCCAGCAGGGACACCTGGGGGCGCGCCGAGTATTTT
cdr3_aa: CASRDTWGRAEYF

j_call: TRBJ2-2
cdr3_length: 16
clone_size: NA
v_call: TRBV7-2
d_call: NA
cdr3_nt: TGTGCCAGCAGCCCAGTGGGCCTCGCGAACACCGGGGAGCTGTTTTTT
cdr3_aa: CASSPVGLANTGELFF

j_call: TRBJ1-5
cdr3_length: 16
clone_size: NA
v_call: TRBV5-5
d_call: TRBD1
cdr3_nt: TGTGCCAGCAGCTCCACAGGGGTAGGTTTTCCGCAGCCCCAGCATTTT
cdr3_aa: CASSSTGVGFPQPQHF

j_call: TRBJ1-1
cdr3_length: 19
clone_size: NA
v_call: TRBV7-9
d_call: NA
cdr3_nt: TGTGCCAGCAGCCTACGCTTGGGAGGGGGGACAAGTGTGGGCACTGAAGCTTTCTTT
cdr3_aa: CASSLRLGGGTSVGTEAFF

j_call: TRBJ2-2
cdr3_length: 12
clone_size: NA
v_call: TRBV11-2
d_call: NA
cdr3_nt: TGTGCCAGCAGCTTAGGTAGCGGGGAGCTGTTTTTT
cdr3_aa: CASSLGSGELFF

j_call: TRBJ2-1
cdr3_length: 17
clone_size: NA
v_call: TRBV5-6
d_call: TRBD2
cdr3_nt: TGTGCCAGCACCCTGGATACGGGGGGGCATTTGGGCAATGAGCAGTTCTTC
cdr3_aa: CASTLDTGGHLGNEQFF